One and the same sample provided the 25 T cell receptor beta chains below, sequenced in a study of CD8 T cells in ankylosing spondylitis. Study observations and caveats: Fewer than ten highly homologous variants made up a TCR beta motif, and this motif appeared characteristic of ankylosing spondylitis blood.

Using its own MiXCR run on the 5' RACE reads, TCRdb lists one record per CDR3 protein. Of roughly 700,000 distinct CDR3 sequences listed, over 15% are singletons. The antigens for these receptors are not known. Specimen: blood, either unsorted or a sorted T cell fraction (not recorded which). The receptors originated from a male donor with ankylosing spondylitis.

The V call is TRBV29-1, the J call TRBJ2-1; either TRBD1 or TRBD2 may supply D (7 bases each). This CDR3 contains 11 residues. Looked up from germline, CDR1 is SQVTM and CDR2 is ANQGSEA. Deletions cut 7 bases from V and 9 bases from J, with 13 bases between. For the CDR3, the DNA is TGCAGCGGCAGGGAGGGGGCTGAGCAGTTCTTC. Protein: CSGREGAEQFF.

The chain carries TRBV4-2 and TRBJ2-5, with 9 bases lining up with TRBD2. V gave up 4 bases and J gave up 0 bases; unmatched junction bases: 6. CDR1 and CDR2 (germline): LGHNA, YNFKEQ. The CDR3 runs to 16 residues. The DNA of the CDR3 is TGTGCCAGCAGCCGAGCTAGCGGGGCGTACCAAGAGACCCAGTACTTC. Amino acids: CASSRASGAYQETQYF.

This clonotype came up a few times. The V gene is TRBV12-3 or TRBV12-4, the J gene TRBJ1-5, with D perhaps matching TRBD1 (6 bases). There are 16 residues in the CDR3. The ends were cut back, 5 bases at V and 1 base at J, with 15 bases in the middle. CDR3 coding DNA: TGTGCCAGCAGTCCCGGGGGCAGGATAAGCAATCAGCCCCAGCATTTT. It yields the protein CASSPGGRISNQPQHF.

V is TRBV28 and J is TRBJ2-5; D is perhaps TRBD2 (5 bases). CDR3 length: 15 residues. Trimming stripped 6 bases from V and 4 bases from J, with 18 bases between. CDR1 and CDR2 (germline): MDHEN, SYDVKM. The CDR3 sequence is CASSHGATAGETQYF. The CDR3 region has the DNA TGTGCCAGCAGCCATGGTGCTACCGCGGGAGAGACCCAGTACTTC.

This clonotype showed up many times. The chain recombines TRBV12-3 or TRBV12-4 with TRBJ2-2; D unclear. Trimming cost V 8 bases and J 4 bases, with 8 bases left between them. The CDR3 is made up of 12 amino acids. The CDR3 here is CASGRSTGELFF. The CDR3 nucleotides read TGTGCCAGCGGACGGAGCACCGGGGAGCTGTTTTTT.

A few counts support this clonotype. The V call is TRBV7-9, the J call TRBJ1-6, with D possibly being TRBD1 (6 bases). Germline V gene sequence: CDR1 SEHNR, CDR2 FQNEAQ (reference sequence). V was pared by 5 bases and J by 11 bases, with 16 bases between. This CDR3 contains 14 residues. CDR3 sequence reads: CASSTTGTRAPLHF. CDR3 coding DNA: TGTGCCAGCAGCACCACAGGGACCCGAGCACCCCTCCACTTT.

The chain couples TRBV29-1 to TRBJ1-1; D remains ambiguous. The CDR3 has 11 amino acids. Germline V lookup: CDR1 SQVTM, CDR2 ANQGSEA. The V and J ends lost 3 bases and 5 bases respectively, with 7 bases between them. CDR3: CSVDTTTEAFF. CDR3 nucleotides: TGCAGCGTTGATACGACGACTGAAGCTTTCTTT.

This clonotype has just a few counts. This chain uses TRBV29-1 with TRBJ1-2; D not resolved. Germline V gives CDR1 SQVTM, CDR2 ANQGSEA. This CDR3 region has 13 residues. Trimming stripped 6 bases from V and 4 bases from J, with 15 bases between. As DNA, the CDR3 is TGCAGCGTCGAGGGAGGAAATCCCTATGGCTACACCTTC. It yields the protein CSVEGGNPYGYTF.

The chain links TRBV20-1 to TRBJ1-5; D is ambiguous. The length of the CDR3 is 15 residues. V shed 4 bases and J shed 7 bases, with 20 bases lying between them. From germline, CDR1 is DFQATT and CDR2 SNEGSKA (reference sequence). CDR3 nucleotide sequence: TGCAGTGCTACCACTTCGAGGGAGCATGGGCAGCCCCAGCATTTT. As protein: CSATTSREHGQPQHF.

The chain links TRBV20-1 to TRBJ2-7; possible D gene TRBD2, 5 bases. Germline V CDR1 and CDR2: DFQATT, SNEGSKA (reference sequence). V was cut by 5 bases and J by 3 bases, with 8 bases left in between. This CDR3 is 11 amino acids long. The CDR3 region is CSALRDYEQYF. The DNA of the CDR3 is TGCAGTGCTCTGAGGGACTACGAGCAGTACTTC.

This clonotype was seen at least ten times. This chain's CDR3 is CSASGGNDYGYTF. The CDR3 DNA is TGCAGTGCTAGTGGGGGCAACGACTATGGCTACACCTTC. V usage is TRBV20-1 and J usage is TRBJ1-2, with a possible D match to TRBD1 (6 bases). The length of the CDR3 is 13 residues. Germline assignment: CDR1 DFQATT and CDR2 SNEGSKA (reference sequence). Trimming removed 3 bases from V and 3 bases from J, with 11 bases in between.

The V and J genes are TRBV29-1 and TRBJ2-3; no reliable D call. The V end was cut by 5 bases, the J end by 0 bases, with 6 bases between. Germline values: CDR1 SQVTM, CDR2 ANQGSEA. The CDR3 runs to 12 residues. CDR3 sequence reads: CSVKRSTDTQYF. In DNA, the CDR3 is TGCAGCGTTAAGAGAAGCACAGATACGCAGTATTTT.

This clonotype appeared a few times. The chain recombines TRBV4-1 with TRBJ1-2; no firm D call. The CDR3 spans 14 residues. Per the germline V gene, CDR1 is MGHRA and CDR2 is YSYEKL. Trimming shortened V by 4 bases and J by 2 bases, and 11 bases separated the two germline ends. CDR3: CASSLKADNYGYTF. CDR3 DNA: TGCGCCAGCAGCCTTAAAGCAGACAACTATGGCTACACCTTC.

V and J are TRBV11-2 and TRBJ1-1, with unresolved D. This CDR3 comprises 13 residues. In germline, CDR1 is SGHAT, CDR2 FQNNGV. V was pared by 0 bases and J by 7 bases, with 9 bases between. The CDR3 nucleotides are TGTGCCAGCAGCTTAGATGTGGGGAATGAAGCTTTCTTT. Amino acids: CASSLDVGNEAFF.

In this sample, this clonotype turned up a few times. CDR3 sequence reads: CASSLRQGIKFF. As DNA, the CDR3 is TGTGCCAGCAGTTTGAGACAGGGTATTAAGTTCTTC. The gene calls are TRBV28 and TRBJ2-1; 7 nucleotides match TRBD1. This CDR3 is built from 12 residues. Germline assignment: CDR1 MDHEN and CDR2 SYDVKM. V was pared by 3 bases and J by 14 bases, with 7 bases of the junction left unmatched.

This chain links TRBV20-1 with TRBJ2-3; a possible D gene is TRBD1 (6 bases). Germline lookup yields CDR1 DFQATT and CDR2 SNEGSKA (reference sequence). The CDR3 extends over 15 amino acids. With 4 bases removed from V and 3 bases from J, the gap between germline ends came to 17 bases. CDR3 residues: CSAIDRQGLTDTQYF. The CDR3 DNA is TGCAGTGCTATCGACCGGCAGGGGTTAACAGATACGCAGTATTTT.

The rearrangement uses TRBV6-1 and TRBJ1-2; possibly TRBD1 for D (6 bases). Trimming shortened V by 8 bases and J by 1 base, and 11 bases separated the two germline ends. The germline gives CDR1 MNHNS, CDR2 SASEGT. The CDR3 spans 13 residues. The CDR3 sequence: CASRGANNYGYTF. In nucleotides, the CDR3 is TGTGCCAGCCGGGGGGCGAATAACTATGGCTACACCTTC.

This chain links TRBV6-2 or TRBV6-3 with TRBJ2-3, with D unresolved. CDR1 is MNHEY and CDR2 is SVGEGT in the germline V gene. Trimming shortened V by 2 bases and J by 6 bases, and 18 bases separated the two germline ends. The CDR3 is 16 amino acids. CDR3 loop: CASSYGSGRLMDTQYF. The DNA of the CDR3 is TGTGCCAGCAGTTACGGGTCGGGTAGGTTAATGGATACGCAGTATTTT.

This clonotype was found a few times. The chain carries TRBV19 and TRBJ2-7; D unresolved. Germline V gene data show CDR1 as LNHDA and CDR2 as SQIVND (reference sequence). This CDR3 is built from 13 residues. The V gene lost 3 bases and the J gene lost 4 bases, with 10 bases spanning the gap. The CDR3 DNA reads TGTGCCAGTAGTATCCTGGGAAGATACGAGCAGTACTTC. Its protein is CASSILGRYEQYF.

This clonotype was detected only a few times. The V gene is TRBV27, the J gene TRBJ2-7; 10 bases are shared with TRBD2. Germline trimming cut 5 bases from V and 0 bases from J; bases unmatched to any gene: 4. The CDR3 has 15 amino acids. Germline V gives CDR1 MNHEY, CDR2 SMNVEV (reference sequence). The CDR3 bases are TGTGCCAGCAGTGCTACTAGCGGGGCCTCCTACGAGCAGTACTTC. It specifies CASSATSGASYEQYF.

This clonotype was seen a few times. The chain uses TRBV12-3 or TRBV12-4 and TRBJ2-6; D is unclear. This CDR3 spans 15 amino acids. Trimming pared 3 bases from V and 1 base from J, leaving 7 bases between. The CDR3 DNA follows: TGTGCCAGCAGTTTTACAGCGTCTGGGGCCAACGTCCTGACTTTC. Translation: CASSFTASGANVLTF.

In its sample, this clonotype was seen a few times. J is TRBJ1-2 and V is TRBV29-1; D remains unclear. V gave up 4 bases and J gave up 2 bases, with 5 bases separating them. There are 11 residues in the CDR3. Germline V gives CDR1 SQVTM, CDR2 ANQGSEA. This CDR3 reads CSVAVNYGYTF. Written as DNA, the CDR3 is TGCAGCGTTGCGGTGAACTATGGCTACACCTTC.

This clonotype was counted a few times. The chain combines TRBV10-3 with TRBJ2-3; D may correspond to TRBD1 or TRBD2 (5 bases each). The germline CDR1 and CDR2 sequences are ENHRY and SYGVKD. The length of the CDR3 is 17 residues. V was clipped by 6 bases and J by 1 base, with 20 bases between them. The CDR3 sequence is CAISRTGASPGTDTQYF. CDR3 sequence (DNA): TGTGCCATCAGCCGGACCGGGGCTAGTCCCGGCACAGATACGCAGTATTTT.

This clonotype has a count of ten or more. V gene TRBV12-3 or TRBV12-4 combines with J gene TRBJ1-1; 9 positions agree with TRBD1. The V gene end was trimmed by 6 bases and the J gene end by 5 bases; junction bases not matched to a gene: 7. The CDR3 has 14 residues. This CDR3 reads CASSPGTGTTEAFF. The CDR3 nucleotides are TGTGCCAGCAGCCCCGGGACAGGGACGACTGAAGCTTTCTTT.

This clonotype was seen more than once but under ten times. This chain joins TRBV4-2 and TRBJ2-7; TRBD1 aligns across 7 bases. The length of the CDR3 is 15 residues. With V trimmed by 0 bases and J by 0 bases, 2 bases remained unmatched. Germline lookup yields CDR1 LGHNA and CDR2 YNFKEQ. In DNA, the CDR3 is TGTGCCAGCAGCCAAGAGACAGGGAGCTCCTACGAGCAGTACTTC. This codes for CASSQETGSSYEQYF.